The entry that follows covers one T cell receptor (beta chain) sequence. Its target is unknown. This sample was included in a study of shared clonotypes between healthy human individuals. Study summary: The donors, a couple of women and a few men, were aged 18 to 49. Overall study findings and caveats: Measured sharing among donors was expected to vary with sequencing depth.

Division of CD4+ cells produced a CD45RA+ naive subset and a CD45RA-negative memory subset. Trimming removed 3 bases at V and 7 bases at J, with 16 bases between. In germline, CDR1 is MDHEN, CDR2 SYDVKM. This CDR3 comprises 15 residues. Replicate PCRs from sorted subsets contained roughly 190 ng DNA, which is some 29,000 T cell genomes. Sequencing used immunoSEQ multiplex PCR; TCRdb keeps in-frame clones, though not all of them. The data show hundreds of thousands of clones, 73% seen once. V is TRBV28 and J is TRBJ2-1; possibly TRBD2 for D (5 bases). This sequence was found in a young man in good health. Sequenced input: memory CD4+ T cells sorted from blood. Subset given: CD45RA-negative fraction. The CDR3 DNA sequence: TGTGCCAGCAGTTTTGTGGACGGTTGGAGGAATGAGCAGTTCTTC. This codes for CASSFVDGWRNEQFF.